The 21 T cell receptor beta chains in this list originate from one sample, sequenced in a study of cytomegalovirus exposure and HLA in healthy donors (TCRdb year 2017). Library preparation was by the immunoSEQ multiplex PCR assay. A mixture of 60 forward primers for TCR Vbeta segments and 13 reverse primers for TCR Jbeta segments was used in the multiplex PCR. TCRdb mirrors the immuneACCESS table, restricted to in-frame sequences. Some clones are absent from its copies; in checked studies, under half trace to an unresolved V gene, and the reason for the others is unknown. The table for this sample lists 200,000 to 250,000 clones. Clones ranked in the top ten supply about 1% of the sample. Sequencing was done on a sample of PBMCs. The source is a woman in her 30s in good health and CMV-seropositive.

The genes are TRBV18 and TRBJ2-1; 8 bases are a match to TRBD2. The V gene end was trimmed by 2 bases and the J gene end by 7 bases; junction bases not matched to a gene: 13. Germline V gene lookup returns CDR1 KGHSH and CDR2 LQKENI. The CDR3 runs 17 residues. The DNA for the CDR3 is TGTGCCAGCTCACCATTTTCCACAAATAGCGGGATAAATGAGCAGTTCTTC. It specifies CASSPFSTNSGINEQFF.

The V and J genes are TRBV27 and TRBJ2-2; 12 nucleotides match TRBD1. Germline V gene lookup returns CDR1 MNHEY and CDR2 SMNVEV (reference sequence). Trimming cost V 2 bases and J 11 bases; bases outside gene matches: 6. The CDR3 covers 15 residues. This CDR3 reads CASSLVGTGGVELFF. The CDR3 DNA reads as TGTGCCAGCAGTTTAGTCGGGACAGGGGGCGTAGAGCTGTTTTTT.

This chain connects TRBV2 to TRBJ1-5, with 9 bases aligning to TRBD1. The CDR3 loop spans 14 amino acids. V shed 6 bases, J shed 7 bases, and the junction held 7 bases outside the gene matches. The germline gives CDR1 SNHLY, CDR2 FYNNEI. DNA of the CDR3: TGTGCCAGCAGGAACCGGGACAGGGAACAGCCCCAGCATTTT. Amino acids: CASRNRDREQPQHF.

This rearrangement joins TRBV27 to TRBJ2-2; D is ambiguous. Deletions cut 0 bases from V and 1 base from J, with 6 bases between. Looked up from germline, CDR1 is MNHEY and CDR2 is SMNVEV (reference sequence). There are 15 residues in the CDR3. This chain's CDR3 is CASSLSPGNTGELFF. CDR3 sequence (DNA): TGTGCCAGCAGTTTATCGCCGGGGAACACCGGGGAGCTGTTTTTT.

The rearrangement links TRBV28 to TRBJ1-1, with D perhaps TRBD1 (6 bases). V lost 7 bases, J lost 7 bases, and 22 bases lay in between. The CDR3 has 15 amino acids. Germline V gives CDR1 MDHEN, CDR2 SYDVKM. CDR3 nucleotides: TGTGCCAGCACCCCCCTTCTCGGGACACGCCTTGAAGCTTTCTTT. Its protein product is CASTPLLGTRLEAFF.

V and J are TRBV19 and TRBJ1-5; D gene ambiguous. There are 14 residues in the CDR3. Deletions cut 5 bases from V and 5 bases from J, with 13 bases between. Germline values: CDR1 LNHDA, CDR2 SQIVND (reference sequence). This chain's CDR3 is CASSYQEGDQPQHF. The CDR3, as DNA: TGTGCCAGTAGTTACCAAGAGGGAGATCAGCCCCAGCATTTT. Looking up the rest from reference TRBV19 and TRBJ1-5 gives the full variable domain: DGGITQSPKYLFRKEGQNVTLSCEQNLNHDAMYWYRQDPGQGLRLIYYSQIVNDFQKGDIAEGYSVSREKKESFPLTVTSAQKNPTAFYLCASSYQEGDQPQHFGDGTRLSIL.

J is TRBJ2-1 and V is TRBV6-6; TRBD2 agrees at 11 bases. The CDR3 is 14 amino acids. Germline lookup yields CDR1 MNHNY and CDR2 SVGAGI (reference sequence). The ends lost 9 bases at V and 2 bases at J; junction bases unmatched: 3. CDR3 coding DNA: TGTGCCAGTCTTAGCGGGGGGGCCTACAATGAGCAGTTCTTC. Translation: CASLSGGAYNEQFF.

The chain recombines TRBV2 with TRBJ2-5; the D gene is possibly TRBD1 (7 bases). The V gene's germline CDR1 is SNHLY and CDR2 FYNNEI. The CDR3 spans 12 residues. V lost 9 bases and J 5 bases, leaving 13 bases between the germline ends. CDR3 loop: CASLTGRETQYF. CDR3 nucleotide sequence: TGTGCCAGTTTGACAGGGAGGGAGACCCAGTACTTC.

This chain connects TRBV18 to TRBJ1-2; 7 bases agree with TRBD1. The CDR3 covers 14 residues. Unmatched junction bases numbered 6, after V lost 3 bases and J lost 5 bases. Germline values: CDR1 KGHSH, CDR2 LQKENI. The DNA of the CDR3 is TGTGCCAGCTCACCCGGACAGGCCTCTTATGGCTACACCTTC. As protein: CASSPGQASYGYTF.

This CDR3 is CASSRLAGVGTYNEQFF. The CDR3 DNA follows: TGCGCCAGCAGCCGACTAGCGGGAGTGGGGACCTACAATGAGCAGTTCTTC. V gene TRBV4-3 combines with J gene TRBJ2-1, with 12 bases lining up with TRBD2. Germline V gene sequence: CDR1 LGHNA, CDR2 YSLEER. The CDR3 totals 17 residues. Trimming cost V 4 bases and J 2 bases; bases outside gene matches: 6.

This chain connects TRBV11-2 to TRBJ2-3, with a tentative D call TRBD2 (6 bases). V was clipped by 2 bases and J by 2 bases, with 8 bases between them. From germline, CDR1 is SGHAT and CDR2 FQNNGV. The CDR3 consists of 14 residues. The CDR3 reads CASSLRGITDTQYF. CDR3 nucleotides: TGTGCCAGCAGCTTACGGGGGATCACAGATACGCAGTATTTT.

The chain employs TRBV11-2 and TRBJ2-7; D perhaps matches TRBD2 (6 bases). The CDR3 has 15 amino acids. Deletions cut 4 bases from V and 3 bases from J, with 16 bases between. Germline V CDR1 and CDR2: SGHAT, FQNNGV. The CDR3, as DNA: TGTGCCAGCAGCTACGTCGGGGGAAGGAACTACGAGCAGTACTTC. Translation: CASSYVGGRNYEQYF.

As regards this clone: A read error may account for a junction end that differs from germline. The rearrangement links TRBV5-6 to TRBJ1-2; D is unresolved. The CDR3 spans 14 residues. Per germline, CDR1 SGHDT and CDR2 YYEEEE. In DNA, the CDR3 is TGTGCCAGCAGCTTACCACGATTGGGCTATGGCTGCACCTTC. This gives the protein CASSLPRLGYGCTF.

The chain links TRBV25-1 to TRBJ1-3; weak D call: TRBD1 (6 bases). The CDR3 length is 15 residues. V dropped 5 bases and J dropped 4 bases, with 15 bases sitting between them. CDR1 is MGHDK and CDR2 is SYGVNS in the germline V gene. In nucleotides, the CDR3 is TGTGCCAGCAGTACCGGGGGGACAAGCGGAAACACCATATATTTT. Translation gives CASSTGGTSGNTIYF.

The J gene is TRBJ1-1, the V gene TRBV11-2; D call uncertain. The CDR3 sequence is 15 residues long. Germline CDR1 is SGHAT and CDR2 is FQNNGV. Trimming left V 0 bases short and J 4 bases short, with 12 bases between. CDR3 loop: CASSLDRLGSTEAFF. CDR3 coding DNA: TGTGCCAGCAGCTTAGATAGGCTAGGGAGCACTGAAGCTTTCTTT.

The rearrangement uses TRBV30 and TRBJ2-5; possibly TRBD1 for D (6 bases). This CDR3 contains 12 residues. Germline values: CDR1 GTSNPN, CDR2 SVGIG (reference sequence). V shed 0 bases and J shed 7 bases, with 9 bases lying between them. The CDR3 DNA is TGTGCCTGGAGTGTACCCAGGGGGACCCAGTACTTC. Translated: CAWSVPRGTQYF.

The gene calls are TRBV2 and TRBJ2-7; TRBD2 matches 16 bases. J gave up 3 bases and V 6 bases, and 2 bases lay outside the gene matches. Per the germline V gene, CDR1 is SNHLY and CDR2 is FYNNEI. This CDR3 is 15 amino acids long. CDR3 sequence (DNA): TGTGCCAGCAGCGGGACTAGCGGGAGGGGCTACGAGCAGTACTTC. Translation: CASSGTSGRGYEQYF.

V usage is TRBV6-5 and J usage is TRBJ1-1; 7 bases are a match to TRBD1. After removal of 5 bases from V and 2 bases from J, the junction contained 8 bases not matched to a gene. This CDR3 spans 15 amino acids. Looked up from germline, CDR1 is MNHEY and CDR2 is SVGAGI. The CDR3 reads CASSKLDRENTEAFF. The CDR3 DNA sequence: TGTGCCAGCAGTAAACTAGACAGGGAAAACACTGAAGCTTTCTTT.

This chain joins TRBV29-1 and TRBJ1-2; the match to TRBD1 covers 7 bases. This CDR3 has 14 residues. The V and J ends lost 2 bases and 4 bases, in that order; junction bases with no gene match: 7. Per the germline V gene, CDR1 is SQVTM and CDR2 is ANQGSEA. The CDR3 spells CSVEKQGRSYGYTF. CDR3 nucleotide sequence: TGCAGCGTTGAAAAACAGGGGAGAAGCTATGGCTACACCTTC.

CDR3 nucleotide sequence: TGTGCCACCAGCAGAGGTTTGCGGACAGGGAGAGACACCATATATTTT. This encodes CATSRGLRTGRDTIYF. The chain joins TRBV15 to TRBJ1-3; TRBD1 aligns across 8 bases. The CDR3 is 16 residues long. Germline values: CDR1 LNHNV, CDR2 YYDKDF (reference sequence). Losses at the gene ends were 1 base for V and 8 bases for J; bases not matched to a gene: 10.

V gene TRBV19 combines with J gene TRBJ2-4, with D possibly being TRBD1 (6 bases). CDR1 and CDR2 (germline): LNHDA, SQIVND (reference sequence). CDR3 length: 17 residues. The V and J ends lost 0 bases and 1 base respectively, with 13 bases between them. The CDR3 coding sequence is TGTGCCAGTAGTATAGACCATACAGGGTTGGCCAAAAACATTCAGTACTTC. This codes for CASSIDHTGLAKNIQYF.